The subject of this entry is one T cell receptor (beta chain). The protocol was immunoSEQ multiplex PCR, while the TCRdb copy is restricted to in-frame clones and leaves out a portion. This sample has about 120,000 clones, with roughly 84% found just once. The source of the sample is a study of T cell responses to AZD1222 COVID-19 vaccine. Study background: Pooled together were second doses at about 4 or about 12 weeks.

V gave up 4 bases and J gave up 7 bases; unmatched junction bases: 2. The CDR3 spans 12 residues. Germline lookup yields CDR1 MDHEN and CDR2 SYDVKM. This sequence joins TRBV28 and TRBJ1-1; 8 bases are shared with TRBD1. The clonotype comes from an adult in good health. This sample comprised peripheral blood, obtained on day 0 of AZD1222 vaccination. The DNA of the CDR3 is TGTGCCAGCAGTTCACAGGGGGGTGAAGCTTTCTTT. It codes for CASSSQGGEAFF.